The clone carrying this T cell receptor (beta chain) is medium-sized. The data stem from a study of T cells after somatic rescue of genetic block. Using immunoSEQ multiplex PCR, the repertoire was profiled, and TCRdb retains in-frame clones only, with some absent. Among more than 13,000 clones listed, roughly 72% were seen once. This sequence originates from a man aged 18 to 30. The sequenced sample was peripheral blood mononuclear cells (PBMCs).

Here the CDR3 DNA reads TGTGCCAGCAGCCGTTACACAGAGCCGAACACTGAAGCTTTCTTT. It is translated as CASSRYTEPNTEAFF. J is TRBJ1-1 and V is TRBV4-2; D is uncertain. Trimming took off 4 bases at V and 1 base at J, with 13 bases between the two ends. Germline V gene sequence: CDR1 LGHNA, CDR2 YNFKEQ. CDR3 size: 15 residues.